This T cell receptor beta chain is from a study of shared clonotypes between healthy human individuals. Naive CD8 cells comprised CD45RO-negative, CCR7-positively selected cells, excluding terminally differentiated effector memory CD45RA+ cells. This clone has only one observation. The method was immunoSEQ multiplex PCR; TCRdb's version includes in-frame clones alone and lacks a portion of them. Found here are about 590,000 clones, 95% to 96% of them singletons; the top ten hold over 0.09%. This sequence was found in a woman between 25 and 40 years old in good health. The specimen sequenced was naive CD8+ T cells sorted from blood.

The DNA of the CDR3 is TGTGCCAGCAGCGGACTCGGGACTCAATACAATGAGCAGTTCTTC. Translation gives CASSGLGTQYNEQFF. The chain joins TRBV11-2 to TRBJ2-1; TRBD2 might be the D (6 bases). Germline-derived CDR1 and CDR2 are SGHAT and FQNNGV. V was cut by 5 bases and J by 4 bases, with 15 bases left in between. There are 15 residues in the CDR3.